This T cell receptor (beta chain) was observed in a study of blood T cell repertoires in COVID-19. At the level of the study: Both acute and convalescent COVID-19 samples were obtained from the United States, Italy and Spain.

CDR3 length equals 14 residues. The germline gives CDR1 SNHLY, CDR2 FYNNEI. With V trimmed by 6 bases and J by 0 bases, 2 bases remained unmatched. Sequencing used immunoSEQ multiplex PCR; TCRdb keeps in-frame clones, though not all of them. Of 40,000 or so clones in the sample, roughly 85% were seen once. The sample consisted of peripheral blood. This receptor was identified in a human donor in a cohort sampled during active COVID-19. The rearrangement joins TRBV2 to TRBJ2-3; 8 nucleotides align to TRBD1. Here the CDR3 DNA reads TGTGCCAGCAGAAGGACAGGGAGCACAGATACGCAGTATTTT. Its translation: CASRRTGSTDTQYF.